This passage covers 8 T cell receptor beta chains from one sample sequenced in a study of blood T cell repertoires in COVID-19. The data were produced by immunoSEQ multiplex PCR, yet TCRdb's version contains in-frame clones alone and is incomplete. Altogether roughly 260,000 clones are present, about 91% being singletons, with the ten largest covering around 2.5%. What was sequenced was peripheral blood. Every receptor here comes from a person aged 18 to 30 with COVID-19, enrolled during active disease.

This clone has just one count. J is TRBJ2-7 and V is TRBV28; TRBD2 is a possible D gene (5 bases). Germline-derived CDR1 and CDR2 are MDHEN and SYDVKM. The CDR3 loop spans 15 amino acids. V was trimmed by 4 bases and J by 2 bases, leaving 15 bases between them. CDR3 DNA: TGTGCCAGCAGTTCCCGGCTCGAGGGCACCTACGAGCAGTACTTC. Encoded protein: CASSSRLEGTYEQYF.

The chain uses TRBV27 and TRBJ2-7, with 7 bases identical to TRBD2. The CDR3 length is 16 residues. Trimming took 6 bases from V and 0 from J; bases not matched to a gene: 11. In germline, CDR1 is MNHEY, CDR2 SMNVEV (reference sequence). DNA of the CDR3: TGTGCCAGCAGCCCTATCCCCGGGACTACCTCCTACGAGCAGTACTTC. Amino acids: CASSPIPGTTSYEQYF.

The CDR3 here is CAGGRAPNYGYTF. The DNA of the CDR3 is TGTGCTGGGGGCAGGGCCCCTAACTATGGCTACACCTTC. This chain connects TRBV6-5 to TRBJ1-2; TRBD1 is a possible D gene (6 bases). Germline V gene data show CDR1 as MNHEY and CDR2 as SVGAGI. The CDR3 length is 13 residues.

This chain links TRBV4-1 with TRBJ2-7, with TRBD2 as a possible D gene (6 bases). With 0 bases removed from V and 0 bases from J, the gap between germline ends came to 9 bases. This CDR3 comprises 15 residues. CDR1 MGHRA and CDR2 YSYEKL come from the germline V gene. Here the CDR3 DNA reads TGCGCCAGCAGCCAAGAGGAGGGATACTCCTACGAGCAGTACTTC. Translation: CASSQEEGYSYEQYF.

The gene calls are TRBV18 and TRBJ2-1; D might be TRBD2 (6 bases). Between the trimmed V and J ends, which lost 2 bases and 8 bases, there was a span of 19 bases. The CDR3 is 16 amino acids. Germline CDR1 KGHSH, CDR2 LQKENI. CDR3 in amino acids: CASSPFSGAKVDEQFF. The CDR3 DNA follows: TGTGCCAGCTCACCATTTAGCGGAGCGAAGGTCGATGAGCAGTTCTTC.

The chain recombines TRBV4-1 with TRBJ1-1; 8 bases align to TRBD1. This CDR3 comprises 15 residues. CDR1 is MGHRA and CDR2 is YSYEKL in the germline V gene. V was clipped by 6 bases and J by 1 base; unmatched bases: 7. CDR3 bases: TGCGCCAGCAGTCATACCGGACAGGGGAACACTGAAGCTTTCTTT. Amino acid sequence: CASSHTGQGNTEAFF.

In this sample, this clone turned up once. The CDR3 region is CASSEGAGPYEQYF. CDR3 in DNA: TGTGCCAGCAGTGAAGGGGCGGGGCCCTACGAGCAGTACTTC. The rearrangement uses TRBV2 and TRBJ2-7; D is possibly TRBD2 (6 bases). The germline V and J ends were trimmed by 1 base and 2 bases, with 9 bases remaining between them. The CDR3 has 14 residues. Germline V gives CDR1 SNHLY, CDR2 FYNNEI.

The chain uses TRBV24-1 and TRBJ2-5; tentatively, D is TRBD1 (6 bases). The CDR3 is made up of 16 amino acids. Germline V CDR1 and CDR2: KGHDR, SFDVKD. Deletions cut 4 bases from V and 4 bases from J, with 18 bases between. In DNA, the CDR3 is TGTGCCACCAGTGACTTCCAGACAGGTTCGGCAGAGACCCAGTACTTC. Translated, it gives CATSDFQTGSAETQYF.